The next 3 T cell receptor beta chains were all read from a single sample in a study of CD8 T cells in Susac syndrome. Random hexamers were used to reverse transcribe an amount of about 0.45 to 1 ug RNA. TCRdb reanalysed the immunoSEQ multiplex PCR reads using MiXCR and keeps one entry per CDR3 protein. The sample carries about 430,000 distinct CDR3 sequences, approximately 89% recorded once. What was sequenced was CD8+ T cells from PBMCs. These receptors were obtained from a human donor with multiple sclerosis.

This chain links TRBV7-6 with TRBJ2-7, with TRBD2 matching 10 bases. The germline gives CDR1 SGHVS, CDR2 FNYEAQ. V gave up 1 base and J gave up 6 bases; unmatched junction bases: 18. The CDR3 runs 19 residues. The CDR3 here is CASSLEAGGLAGEGGEQYF. The CDR3 DNA reads as TGTGCCAGCAGCTTAGAGGCAGGGGGCCTAGCGGGAGAAGGAGGCGAGCAGTACTTC.

The chain combines TRBV6-4 with TRBJ1-6; D unresolved. The CDR3 extends over 13 amino acids. Trimming removed 0 bases from V and 7 bases from J, with 4 bases in between. In germline, CDR1 is MRHNA, CDR2 SNTAGT. The chain's CDR3 is CASSDSTNSPLHF. The CDR3 region has the DNA TGTGCCAGCAGTGACTCGACAAATTCACCCCTCCACTTT.

This clonotype has just a few counts. The chain employs TRBV27 and TRBJ2-3, with D perhaps TRBD1 (6 bases). With 6 bases removed from V and 4 bases from J, the gap between germline ends came to 11 bases. CDR1 and CDR2 (germline): MNHEY, SMNVEV (reference sequence). The CDR3 totals 13 residues. The CDR3 sequence: CASSPRGPDTQYF. In DNA, the CDR3 is TGTGCCAGCAGCCCCAGGGGCCCAGATACGCAGTATTTT.